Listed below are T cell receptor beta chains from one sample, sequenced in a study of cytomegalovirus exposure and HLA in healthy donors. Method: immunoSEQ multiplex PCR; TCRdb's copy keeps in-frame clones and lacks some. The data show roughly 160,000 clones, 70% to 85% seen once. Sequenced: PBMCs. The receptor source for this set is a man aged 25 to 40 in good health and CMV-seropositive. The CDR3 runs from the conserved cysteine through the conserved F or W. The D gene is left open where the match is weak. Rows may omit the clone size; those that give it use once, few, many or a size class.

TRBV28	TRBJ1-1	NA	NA	CASSSPGYRYTEAFF	TGTGCCAGCAGTTCACCCGGTTACAGATACACTGAAGCTTTCTTT
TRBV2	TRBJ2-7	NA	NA	CASRRWGRSYEQYF	TGTGCCAGCAGGAGGTGGGGCCGCTCCTACGAGCAGTACTTC
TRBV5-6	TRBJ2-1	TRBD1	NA	CASSFPPGQNYNEQFF	TGTGCCAGCAGCTTCCCGCCGGGACAGAACTACAATGAGCAGTTCTTC
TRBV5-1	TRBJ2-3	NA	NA	CASSLGPRGTDTQYF	TGCGCCAGCAGCTTGGGGCCTCGAGGGACAGATACGCAGTATTTT
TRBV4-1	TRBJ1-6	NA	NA	CASSQEGGADSPLHF	TGCGCCAGCAGCCAAGAGGGAGGGGCCGATTCACCCCTCCACTTT
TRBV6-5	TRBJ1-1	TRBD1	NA	CASSYSQGVYTEAFF	TGTGCCAGCAGTTACTCACAGGGGGTATACACTGAAGCTTTCTTT
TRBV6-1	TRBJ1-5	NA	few	CASSVTGADQPQHF	TGTGCCAGCAGTGTGACGGGAGCTGATCAGCCCCAGCATTTT
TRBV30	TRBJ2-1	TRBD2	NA	CAWSVGGVNEQFF	TGTGCCTGGAGTGTCGGGGGGGTGAATGAGCAGTTCTTC
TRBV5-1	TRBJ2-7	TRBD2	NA	CASSGGTSRDYEQYF	TGCGCCAGCAGCGGGGGGACTAGCAGGGACTACGAGCAGTACTTC
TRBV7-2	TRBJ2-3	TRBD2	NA	CASSPPGGRGSTDTQYF	TGTGCCAGCAGCCCCCCGGGGGGGCGGGGGAGCACAGATACGCAGTATTTT
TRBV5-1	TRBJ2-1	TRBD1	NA	CASSSDRDSYNEQFF	TGCGCCAGCAGCTCGGACAGGGACTCCTACAATGAGCAGTTCTTC
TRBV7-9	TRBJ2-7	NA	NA	CASRRVDEQYF	TGTGCCAGCAGACGGGTAGACGAGCAGTACTTC
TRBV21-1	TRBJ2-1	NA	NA	CASSKSSGFSYNEQFF	TGTGCCAGCAGCAAATCATCAGGGTTCTCCTACAATGAGCAGTTCTTC